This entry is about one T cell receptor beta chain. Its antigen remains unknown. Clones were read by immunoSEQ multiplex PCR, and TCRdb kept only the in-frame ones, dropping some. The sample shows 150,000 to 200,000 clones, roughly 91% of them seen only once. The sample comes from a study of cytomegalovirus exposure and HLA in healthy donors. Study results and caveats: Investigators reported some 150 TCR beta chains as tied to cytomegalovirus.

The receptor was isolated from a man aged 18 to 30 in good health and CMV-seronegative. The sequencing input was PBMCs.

CDR3 amino acids: CASRLGHPYGYTF. CDR3 sequence (DNA): TGTGCAAGTCGCTTAGGACACCCCTATGGCTACACCTTC. The rearrangement uses TRBV12-2 and TRBJ1-2; the DNA was not used to check the table's D call, TRBD1. TRBV12-2 is annotated as a pseudogene. The CDR3 extends over 13 amino acids.